The rows below give T cell receptor delta chains drawn from one sample of a study of gamma-delta T cells after stem cell transplantation. TCRdb re-called the RT-PCR reads through CATT. The sample gives some 10,000 delta-chain clones, around 1.4% of which show up once; 10% is in the top ten. The sequenced sample consisted of gamma-delta T cells. Receptor source: a human donor. It is not recorded whose cells these are; they may come from a transplant donor. Both conserved end residues are part of each CDR3. The order of the fields is V gene, J gene, CDR3 protein.

TRDV2,TRDJ1,CACDTVAVDTHTDKLIF
TRDV2,TRDJ1,CACDSLLGDTYTDKLIF
TRDV2,TRDJ1,CACDVLGDKKDKLIF
TRDV2,TRDJ1,CACDPVSWKVDKLIF
TRDV2,TRDJ2,CACDTVAGGYASNPSALTAQLFF
TRDV2,TRDJ1,CACDPLTGNTDKLIF
TRDV2,TRDJ1,CACDTVLGENTDKLIF
TRDV2,TRDJ1,CACDTVRTGGYGEYTDKLIF
TRDV2,TRDJ4,CACDLLGDDTRPLIF
TRDV2,TRDJ1,CARDTVGMGTDKLIF
TRDV2,TRDJ1,CACDKLGDTIGTDKLIF
TRDV2,TRDJ1,CACDTLLLGDTKSLTDKLIF
TRDV2,TRDJ1,CACEKLGDTDTDKLIF
TRDV2,TRDJ1,CACHSLGDTDKLIF
TRDV2,TRDJ1,CACDAVLGDTSTDKLIF
TRDV2,TRDJ3,CACDTEWPSTGGLGSWDTRQMFF
TRDV2,TRDJ1,CACDPLVLGDADKLIF
TRDV2,TRDJ1,CACDSLGADTDKLIF
TRDV2,TRDJ1,CACDTGRDPLTTDKLIF
TRDV2,TRDJ1,CACDTYFVGGPSSSTDKLIF